A single sample gave rise to the 21 T cell receptor beta chains below, sequenced in a study of blood T cell repertoires in COVID-19. Some clones are missing from TCRdb's copy, which holds only in-frame ones; the method was immunoSEQ multiplex PCR. Of approximately 270,000 clones listed, roughly 85% were seen once; the top ten hold under 4%. Sequencing was carried out using peripheral blood. The receptor set was obtained from a man in his late teens or twenties with active or convalescent COVID-19.

This clone was detected only a few times. The chain carries TRBV7-8 and TRBJ1-5; 11 positions match TRBD1. V gave up 4 bases and J gave up 6 bases; unmatched junction bases: 11. The CDR3 has 17 amino acids. Germline V lookup: CDR1 SGHVS, CDR2 FQNEAQ. CDR3 DNA: TGTGCCAGCAGCTCAACCCTTGGACAGGGGGCACGTCAGCCCCAGCATTTT. It encodes CASSSTLGQGARQPQHF.

This chain joins TRBV7-2 and TRBJ2-7, with 12 positions matching TRBD1. J was trimmed by 3 bases and V by 4 bases; bases with no gene match: 4. This CDR3 is 15 amino acids long. Germline-derived CDR1 and CDR2 are SGHTA and FQGNSA. The chain's CDR3 is CASSWDRGLLYEQYF. Here the CDR3 DNA reads TGTGCCAGCAGCTGGGACAGGGGGCTCCTCTACGAGCAGTACTTC. Filled out from reference TRBV7-2 and TRBJ2-7, the complete variable domain reads GAGVSQSPSNKVTEKGKDVELRCDPISGHTALYWYRQSLGQGLEFLIYFQGNSAPDKSGLPSDRFSAERTGGSVSTLTIQRTQQEDSAVYLCASSWDRGLLYEQYFGPGTRLTVT.

The chain uses TRBV7-3 and TRBJ2-7, with 8 bases fitting TRBD2. Germline CDR1 SGHTA, CDR2 FQGTGA. With V trimmed by 5 bases and J by 3 bases, 9 bases remained unmatched. This CDR3 region has 15 residues. The CDR3: CASSPSSGAYYEQYF. CDR3 DNA: TGTGCCAGCAGCCCAAGTAGCGGGGCTTACTACGAGCAGTACTTC.

V usage is TRBV6-5 and J usage is TRBJ1-2; the match to TRBD1 covers 9 bases. There are 16 residues in the CDR3. Germline CDR1 and CDR2: MNHEY and SVGAGI. Trimming took 0 bases from V and 2 from J; bases not matched to a gene: 4. CDR3 DNA sequence: TGTGCCAGCAGTTACTCGGGGACAGGGCAAAACTATGGCTACACCTTC. Amino acid sequence: CASSYSGTGQNYGYTF.

V and J are TRBV19 and TRBJ1-1; 8 bases map to TRBD1. The CDR3 spans 14 residues. Per germline, CDR1 LNHDA and CDR2 SQIVND (reference sequence). V lost 0 bases, J lost 11 bases, and 8 bases stayed unmatched. The CDR3 DNA sequence: TGTGCCAGTAGTATAGAGGTGAGGAGGACAGGGGCTTTCTTT. It is translated as CASSIEVRRTGAFF.

The rearrangement links TRBV12-3 or TRBV12-4 to TRBJ1-1; no definite D call. Trimming cost V 2 bases and J 9 bases, with 7 bases left between them. This CDR3 is built from 11 residues. The CDR3 DNA is TGTGCCAGCAGTTTACGAGGGAAAGCTTTCTTT. This codes for CASSLRGKAFF.

In its sample, this clone was seen once. The chain combines TRBV11-3 with TRBJ2-3; the D gene is possibly TRBD2 (6 bases). Germline CDR1 reads SGHNT; CDR2 reads YENEEA. V lost 5 bases, J lost 2 bases, and 11 bases lay in between. This CDR3 is built from 14 residues. The CDR3 spells CASSARGFTDTQYF. CDR3 bases: TGTGCCAGCAGCGCCCGGGGGTTCACAGATACGCAGTATTTT.

J is TRBJ1-3 and V is TRBV24-1; no clear D gene. Germline values: CDR1 KGHDR, CDR2 SFDVKD. Trimming took 8 bases from V and 3 from J, leaving 16 bases between them. This CDR3 is 15 amino acids long. The DNA for the CDR3 is TGTGCCACCAAAATGCCTGTCTATTGTGGAAACACCATATATTTT. It codes for CATKMPVYCGNTIYF.

The chain employs TRBV9 and TRBJ1-1; TRBD1 matches at 8 bases. CDR1 is SGDLS, CDR2 YYNGEE, per germline. V dropped 0 bases and J dropped 4; count of bases not matched to a gene: 5. CDR3 length: 15 residues. CDR3 DNA: TGTGCCAGCAGCGTAGGGCAGGGGGCAGGCACTGAAGCTTTCTTT. Its translation is CASSVGQGAGTEAFF.

The V and J genes are TRBV15 and TRBJ1-3, with TRBD1 as a possible D gene (6 bases). The V end lost 0 bases, the J end lost 2 bases, and 11 bases lay between the germline ends. This CDR3 spans 16 amino acids. CDR1 is LNHNV, CDR2 YYDKDF, per germline (reference sequence). This CDR3 is CATSRDQGKTGNTIYF. The CDR3, as DNA: TGTGCCACCAGCAGAGACCAGGGGAAGACTGGAAACACCATATATTTT.

V gene TRBV27 combines with J gene TRBJ2-7; TRBD1 agrees at 7 bases. After removal of 5 bases from V and 4 bases from J, the junction contained 8 bases not matched to a gene. This CDR3 contains 14 residues. Germline lookup yields CDR1 MNHEY and CDR2 SMNVEV (reference sequence). This CDR3 reads CASSADRKAYEQYF. The DNA of the CDR3 is TGTGCCAGCAGTGCGGACAGGAAGGCGTACGAGCAGTACTTC.

The chain uses TRBV7-2 and TRBJ1-5; 8 nucleotides align to TRBD1. The CDR3 runs 14 residues. V shed 5 bases and J 3 bases; nucleotides not matched to a gene: 3. CDR1 and CDR2 from the germline V gene are SGHTA and FQGNSA. The CDR3 sequence: CASSKGQVNQPQHF. The CDR3 coding sequence is TGTGCCAGCAGCAAGGGACAGGTCAATCAGCCCCAGCATTTT.

The chain couples TRBV13 to TRBJ1-4; 9 bases line up with TRBD1. This CDR3 has 15 residues. From germline, CDR1 is PRHDT and CDR2 FYEKMQ (reference sequence). V lost 8 bases and J lost 5; bases outside the gene matches: 9. This chain's CDR3 is CASGSTGTGNEKLFF. Here the CDR3 DNA reads TGTGCCAGCGGGTCGACCGGGACAGGGAATGAAAAACTGTTTTTT.

V is TRBV5-1 and J is TRBJ2-3, with TRBD2 as a possible D gene (6 bases). The CDR3 is 15 amino acids. Per the germline V gene, CDR1 is SGHRS and CDR2 is YFSETQ. The ends were cut back, 4 bases at V and 0 bases at J, with 12 bases in the middle. The CDR3 nucleotides are TGCGCCAGCAGCCCCGGGGGACCTAGCACAGATACGCAGTATTTT. Amino acid sequence: CASSPGGPSTDTQYF.

To note about this clone: Other DNA sequences from this sample encode an identical CDR3 as well. This CDR3 reads CASSVDQSTDTQYF. The DNA for the CDR3 is TGTGCCAGCAGCGTAGATCAGAGCACAGATACGCAGTATTTT. This chain joins TRBV9 and TRBJ2-3; D remains unclear. Trimming shortened V by 0 bases and J by 0 bases, and 5 bases separated the two germline ends. Germline assignment: CDR1 SGDLS and CDR2 YYNGEE. The CDR3 has 14 residues.

The V call is TRBV27, the J call TRBJ1-1; tentative D call: TRBD1 (5 bases). Trimming cost V 3 bases and J 0 bases, with 5 bases left between them. From germline, CDR1 is MNHEY and CDR2 SMNVEV (reference sequence). There are 13 residues in the CDR3. The chain's CDR3 is CASSLTVNTEAFF. DNA of the CDR3: TGTGCCAGCAGTTTGACAGTGAACACTGAAGCTTTCTTT.

The DNA for the CDR3 is TGTGCCAGCACAGACAGGGGGCAAGCGGGAGGGACTGGTGAGCAGTTCTTC. Translating gives CASTDRGQAGGTGEQFF. The genes are TRBV7-6 and TRBJ2-1; D is perhaps TRBD1 or TRBD2 (10 bases each). The CDR3 is 17 residues long. Germline assignment: CDR1 SGHVS and CDR2 FNYEAQ. The V end lost 7 bases, the J end lost 9 bases, and 28 bases lay between the germline ends.

The V and J genes are TRBV7-9 and TRBJ1-5; tentatively, D is TRBD1 (5 bases). V was cut by 5 bases and J by 1 base, with 18 bases left in between. CDR1 SEHNR and CDR2 FQNEAQ come from the germline V gene (reference sequence). The CDR3 runs 17 residues. CDR3 sequence reads: CASSHQREGSSNQPQHF. The DNA of the CDR3 is TGTGCCAGCAGCCACCAAAGGGAGGGGTCAAGCAATCAGCCCCAGCATTTT.

The chain is built from TRBV4-1 and TRBJ2-1; TRBD2 agrees at 7 bases. Looked up from germline, CDR1 is MGHRA and CDR2 is YSYEKL. The trim removed 1 base at V and 6 bases at J, leaving 6 bases unmatched. The CDR3 runs 15 residues. The CDR3 here is CASSQGGGSANEQFF. The CDR3, as DNA: TGCGCCAGCAGCCAAGGGGGGGGTTCAGCCAATGAGCAGTTCTTC.

The chain employs TRBV5-1 and TRBJ1-4; D ambiguous. V was trimmed by 4 bases and J by 7 bases, leaving 17 bases between them. Germline loops: CDR1 SGHRS, CDR2 YFSETQ. CDR3 length: 15 amino acids. The CDR3 nucleotides are TGCGCCAGCAGCCCGGGTGGGCAGGAGGGTGAAAAACTGTTTTTT. Amino acids: CASSPGGQEGEKLFF. Full variable domain (missing parts from reference TRBV5-1 and TRBJ1-4): KAGVTQTPRYLIKTRGQQVTLSCSPISGHRSVSWYQQTPGQGLQFLFEYFSETQRNKGNFPGRFSGRQFSNSRSEMNVSTLELGDSALYLCASSPGGQEGEKLFFGSGTQLSVL.

V and J are TRBV11-1 and TRBJ1-1, with TRBD1 matching over 7 bases. This CDR3 has 14 amino acids. From germline, CDR1 is SGHAT and CDR2 FQDESV (reference sequence). V dropped 4 bases and J dropped 1; count of bases not matched to a gene: 3. The CDR3 sequence is CASSSRTGNTEAFF. CDR3 sequence (DNA): TGTGCCAGCAGCTCCAGGACAGGGAACACTGAAGCTTTCTTT.